The source of this T cell receptor beta chain is a study of blood T cells in healthy people across ages (dated by TCRdb to 2015 to 2017). For the study in its entirety: Template switching captured roughly one uniquely barcoded TCR beta cDNA molecule per two T cells in model experiments. To track age-related changes in TCR beta repertoire diversity, the study relied on deep sequencing normalized with unique cDNA molecular identifiers. Four age groups were formed from the donors: young (average around 15 years), middle-aged (roughly 38), aged (roughly 59) and long-lived (approximately 80). For two donors (one aged 18 to 30 and one aged 80 or older), the study analyzed two additional independent replicas of 1 million unique cDNA reads from the same blood draw. What the research found in general, with its limitations: As age increased, observed TCR beta diversity per million T cells dropped in a roughly linear way, and a significant reduction was already evident by age 40. The long-lived group showed more naive CD4+ T cells, fewer expanded clones and increased TCR diversity than the aged group, suggesting age selection. Total diversity estimates from one million sequenced T cells were considered lower bounds and underestimates. There was a strong correlation between observed TCR beta diversity and the percentage of naive T cells measured by flow cytometry. Conclusive comparison of naive and antigen-experienced compartments was prevented by the profiling of bulk unsorted PBMCs. Because the CMV infection status of the donors was unknown, age-related changes in expanded clonotypes may potentially have been confounded.

Library creation used 5' RACE. The listed sequencing device is Illumina HiSeq 2500. The second PCR ran for about 6 to 11 cycles and used a J-beta primer mix along with a sample-barcoded 5' primer. Each TCR beta cDNA molecule received a unique molecular identifier from a template-switch 5' adaptor carrying 12 random nucleotides. Each sample yielded at least 3 million CDR3-containing paired-end reads. The Mint cDNA synthesis kit, primed by a TRBC-specific oligonucleotide, was used to synthesize first-strand cDNA from all RNA. Following uracil-DNA glycosylase treatment, all cDNA underwent a first 18-cycle PCR with the universal primers M1SS and BC2_uni_R. Processing in the source paper ran as follows. Each sample was normalized by randomly selecting 1 million high-quality reads, each carrying a distinct molecular identifier. Reads with shared molecular identifiers were discarded instead of being binned into consensus sequences. MiTCR, run with a Q25 quality threshold and the strictest error-elimination algorithm, handled CDR3 identification, clonotype clustering and error correction. A nonparametric unseen species model with Euler transformation was used to estimate a lower bound on total TCR beta diversity. Using fastp trimming at Q25 and MiXCR clonotype assembly, TCRdb reanalyzed the public sequencing data and kept in-frame beta chains. Identical CDR3 protein sequences are pooled into one entry, listed with their most common genes and DNA. TCRdb assigned the V and J calls; the authors' analysis was not used. The sample table shows 900,000 to 950,000 distinct CDR3 sequences, and almost 30% are seen once. The ten biggest clones cover 10% of the sample.

Systemically healthy Caucasian individuals from Russia, 39 in total and aged roughly 6 to 100 years, were included as donors. Each donor gave 8 to 10 milliliters of peripheral blood, drawn into EDTA-treated Vacutainer tubes. PBMCs were isolated by Ficoll-Paque density-gradient centrifugation, with at least 7 million obtained per sample. Trizol reagent was used to extract total RNA from PBMCs, with at least 5 micrograms per sample. For every donor, flow cytometry on a PBMC aliquot measured the percentage of naive CD45RAhigh/CD27high T cells. As regards this clonotype: Its cognate antigen has yet to be identified. No quality values exist for individual bases; no much larger clone is one base distant.

For CDR1 and CDR2, the germline V gene (reference sequence) lists DFQATT and SNEGSKA. There are 16 amino acids in the CDR3, from cysteine to phenylalanine inclusive. Just CDR3 DNA is preserved here, 48 bases in frame from base 1. V lost 7 bases and J lost 0 bases; the stretch between them is 20 bases long. These data were also filed under a second study, of T cells of mothers and their children. The other study reports the following: The donors were nine systemically healthy Caucasian individuals, made up of three mothers and their six children. cDNA synthesis used all of the extracted RNA, with 1.5 ug of RNA in each 15 ul reaction. In the second PCR, sample barcodes and 2-4 random nucleotides were introduced via the M1S primer. Over 8.5 million TCR beta CDR3 reads came from each mother, compared with millions of reads from each child. TCR recombination output is similarly shaped by thymic selection in related and unrelated pairs, with a minor effect exerted by inherited differences. Normalized repertoire overlap in related mother-child pairs was always slightly higher than in unrelated mother-child pairs, but the difference was never significant. Persistent microchimeric T cell clones were not detected, at a sensitivity of around 99 clones per million clonotypes. The study used deep NGS to compare TCR beta repertoires of mothers and children, seeking features distinguishing related mother-child pairs from unrelated individuals. The mean age was about 38 +/- 4 years for the mothers and approximately 11 +/- 4 years for the children. After adapter ligation was performed with NEBNext reagents, the libraries were sequenced on an Illumina HiSeq 2000 with 100+100 nt paired-end reads. Mother and child libraries were prepared a month apart and sequenced in separate runs to prevent cross-contamination. For each donor, between about 450,000 and 2,300,000 distinct TCR beta clonotypes were identified. Naive TCR beta clonotypes were estimated from low-frequency clonotypes matched to each donor's FACS-determined naive share, without sorting.

The TCR was taken from a woman between 40 and 50 years old in good health. The sequencing input was blood. The V and J genes are TRBV20-1 and TRBJ2-3; the D segment cannot be called with confidence. The CDR3 has the sequence CSDRVTRDSSTDTQYF. The sequenced DNA is TGCAGTGATAGGGTGACAAGGGATAGTAGCACAGATACGCAGTATTTT.